Presented here are 29 T cell receptor beta chains from one specimen sequenced in a study of blood T cell repertoires in COVID-19. Sequencing was performed with immunoSEQ multiplex PCR; in TCRdb, only in-frame clones are kept and a portion is missing. The data contain about 71,000 clones, roughly 82% of them singletons. Source material: peripheral blood. The receptors derive from a woman aged 80 or over with acute or convalescent COVID-19.

This clone came up once. This chain joins TRBV11-2 and TRBJ1-3; D is perhaps TRBD1 (6 bases). The CDR3 length is 15 residues. Germline values: CDR1 SGHAT, CDR2 FQNNGV. V gave up 6 bases and J gave up 4 bases, with 16 bases separating them. The chain's CDR3 is CASRSTQGRGNTIYF. Here the CDR3 DNA reads TGTGCCAGCAGATCTACCCAGGGGCGAGGAAACACCATATATTTT.

The rearrangement uses TRBV3-1 (or the pseudogene TRBV3-2) and TRBJ2-1, with 7 bases matching TRBD2. The germline gives CDR1 LGHDT, CDR2 YNNKEL (reference sequence). V was clipped by 4 bases and J by 1 base; unmatched bases: 4. CDR3 length: 15 amino acids. The CDR3 nucleotides read TGTGCCAGCAGCCCAAACGGGGGGTCCTACAATGAGCAGTTCTTC. Protein sequence: CASSPNGGSYNEQFF.

The rearrangement uses TRBV3-1 (or the pseudogene TRBV3-2) and TRBJ2-7; 13 nucleotides match TRBD2. The CDR3 runs to 16 residues. Per the germline V gene, CDR1 is LGHDT and CDR2 is YNNKEL (reference sequence). Losses at the gene ends were 4 bases for V and 4 bases for J; bases not matched to a gene: 7. CDR3 protein: CASSLRTSGSTYEQYF. In nucleotides, the CDR3 is TGTGCCAGCAGCCTTAGGACTAGCGGGAGTACGTACGAGCAGTACTTC.

Only a few counts were recorded for this clone. V is TRBV7-5 and J is TRBJ1-2; the DNA was not used to check the table's D call, TRBD1. TRBV7-5 is designated a pseudogene. There are 16 residues in the CDR3. This chain's CDR3 is CVRSLAPGHQNYGYTF. CDR3 nucleotide sequence: TGTGTCAGAAGCTTAGCTCCGGGACATCAAAACTATGGCTACACCTTC.

V and J are TRBV5-4 and TRBJ1-1, with 10 bases matching TRBD1. J lost 10 bases, V lost 3 bases, and 15 bases had no gene match. Germline CDR1 SGHNT, CDR2 YYREEE (reference sequence). The length of the CDR3 is 16 residues. In DNA form, the CDR3 reads TGTGCCAGCAGCTGGGGTTCGGGACAGGGGACCCGAGGAGCTTTCTTT. This codes for CASSWGSGQGTRGAFF.

This chain links TRBV6-5 with TRBJ1-3, with 10 bases fitting TRBD1. CDR3 size: 13 residues. V was clipped by 10 bases and J by 9 bases; unmatched bases: 9. Germline V lookup: CDR1 MNHEY, CDR2 SVGAGI. CDR3 region: CAIQTGGDGTIYF. As DNA, the CDR3 is TGTGCCATTCAGACAGGGGGCGATGGCACCATATATTTT.

This clone was seen a few times. V gene TRBV28 combines with J gene TRBJ1-5; TRBD1 aligns across 9 bases. Germline lookup yields CDR1 MDHEN and CDR2 SYDVKM. V trimming: 0 bases; J trimming: 8 bases; junction bases outside the gene matches: 8. The CDR3 totals 16 residues. The CDR3 protein is CASSLWGTGHGKPQHF. The DNA for the CDR3 is TGTGCCAGCAGTTTATGGGGGACAGGGCATGGTAAGCCCCAGCATTTT.

This chain links TRBV12-3 or TRBV12-4 with TRBJ2-3, with a tentative D call TRBD1 (5 bases). This CDR3 has 13 amino acids. V was cut by 7 bases and J by 8 bases, with 16 bases left in between. CDR3 in amino acids: CASNFRAQGTQYF. The CDR3 nucleotides read TGTGCCAGCAATTTCCGGGCCCAGGGTACGCAGTATTTT.

The chain joins TRBV19 to TRBJ2-3; 10 bases match TRBD1. V was pared by 5 bases and J by 4 bases, with 6 bases of the junction left unmatched. CDR1 LNHDA and CDR2 SQIVND come from the germline V gene (reference sequence). The CDR3 consists of 15 residues. This CDR3 reads CASSDEGQGPDTQYF. The CDR3 DNA reads TGTGCCAGTAGTGACGAGGGACAGGGGCCAGATACGCAGTATTTT.

CDR3 protein: CASSIGTSGSTDTQYF. In nucleotides, the CDR3 is TGTGCCAGTAGTATAGGGACTAGCGGGAGCACAGATACGCAGTATTTT. The V and J genes are TRBV19 and TRBJ2-3; 11 bases are shared with TRBD2. The length of the CDR3 is 16 residues. The germline CDR1 and CDR2 sequences are LNHDA and SQIVND (reference sequence). The J segment lost 0 bases and the V segment lost 1 base, leaving 0 bases of the junction unmatched.

CDR3 in DNA: TGCGCCAGCAGCTTCTGGACTGGGAGCTCCTACGAGCAGTACTTC. Protein sequence: CASSFWTGSSYEQYF. The chain is built from TRBV5-1 and TRBJ2-7; tentatively, D is TRBD2 (5 bases). This CDR3 is 15 amino acids long. V was pared by 2 bases and J by 0 bases, with 12 bases between. Germline lookup yields CDR1 SGHRS and CDR2 YFSETQ.

This clone has a handful of counts. The chain links TRBV5-5 to TRBJ1-1; D unresolved. Germline values: CDR1 SGHKS, CDR2 YYEKEE (reference sequence). The CDR3 consists of 14 residues. V was shortened by 0 bases and J by 1 base, with 7 bases between the two germline ends. CDR3 amino acids: CASSLVSGNTEAFF. As DNA, the CDR3 is TGTGCCAGCAGCTTGGTTTCGGGGAACACTGAAGCTTTCTTT.

This clone was observed a few times. The V and J genes are TRBV7-9 and TRBJ2-7; 9 nucleotides align to TRBD1. Germline V gives CDR1 SEHNR, CDR2 FQNEAQ (reference sequence). This CDR3 is built from 13 residues. V lost 6 bases and J lost 3; bases outside the gene matches: 3. The CDR3 reads CASSRDRVYEQYF. CDR3 coding DNA: TGTGCCAGCAGTCGGGACAGGGTCTACGAGCAGTACTTC.

This chain joins TRBV28 and TRBJ1-1; no clear D. The V end was cut by 6 bases, the J end by 3 bases, with 23 bases between. Germline V CDR1 and CDR2: MDHEN, SYDVKM. There are 17 residues in the CDR3. DNA of the CDR3: TGTGCCAGCAGGGTACCTTCGGTCTTTTCTCGCGACACTGAAGCTTTCTTT. Amino acid sequence: CASRVPSVFSRDTEAFF.

This chain joins TRBV7-3 and TRBJ2-6; 7 bases map to TRBD2. Per the germline V gene, CDR1 is SGHTA and CDR2 is FQGTGA. The CDR3 runs to 16 residues. Germline trimming cut 5 bases from V and 2 bases from J; bases unmatched to any gene: 6. CDR3 DNA sequence: TGTGCCAGCAGCAGTCTCGGACTAGCTGGGGCCAACGTCCTGACTTTC. Translating it yields CASSSLGLAGANVLTF.

The chain is built from TRBV6-5 and TRBJ1-4, with 8 nucleotides matching TRBD1. Per the germline V gene, CDR1 is MNHEY and CDR2 is SVGAGI. J lost 8 bases, V lost 6 bases, and 11 bases had no gene match. The CDR3 is 15 amino acids. CDR3 residues: CASRSTGGRGEKLFF. The CDR3, as DNA: TGTGCCAGCAGATCTACAGGGGGTCGGGGAGAAAAACTGTTTTTT.

This chain connects TRBV11-2 to TRBJ2-7, with 7 nucleotides matching TRBD1. The CDR3 spans 15 residues. Germline CDR1 is SGHAT and CDR2 is FQNNGV. V trimming: 7 bases; J trimming: 0 bases; junction bases outside the gene matches: 9. In DNA, the CDR3 is TGTGCCAGCAACCCCAGGACAGGAGACTCCTACGAGCAGTACTTC. Residues: CASNPRTGDSYEQYF.

The chain employs TRBV7-5 and TRBJ2-7; the D segment call TRBD1 is taken from the table without a DNA check. TRBV7-5 is labeled a pseudogene. This CDR3 contains 17 residues. CDR3 amino acids: CVRSLHFQDRGSYEQYF. Here the CDR3 DNA reads TGTGTCAGAAGCTTACATTTCCAGGACAGGGGTAGTTACGAGCAGTACTTC.

The rearrangement links TRBV7-8 to TRBJ1-4; D is unclear. V shed 3 bases and J shed 5 bases, with 7 bases lying between them. Germline V gene lookup returns CDR1 SGHVS and CDR2 FQNEAQ. The CDR3 is 13 residues long. As DNA, the CDR3 is TGTGCCAGCAGCTTTAGTCTCAATGAAAAACTGTTTTTT. Residues: CASSFSLNEKLFF.

The gene calls are TRBV14 and TRBJ2-7, with D possibly being TRBD2 (6 bases). Trimming cost V 0 bases and J 3 bases, with 15 bases left between them. The CDR3 covers 16 residues. Germline loops: CDR1 SGHDN, CDR2 FVKESK. The CDR3 coding sequence is TGTGCCAGCAGCCAAGATTGGAGTAGCGGCGTCTACGAGCAGTACTTC. Its protein product is CASSQDWSSGVYEQYF. Variable domain in full (rest from reference TRBV14 and TRBJ2-7): EAGVTQFPSHSVIEKGQTVTLRCDPISGHDNLYWYRRVMGKEIKFLLHFVKESKQDESGMPNNRFLAERTGGTYSTLKVQPAELEDSGVYFCASSQDWSSGVYEQYFGPGTRLTVT.

This sequence joins TRBV5-1 and TRBJ2-2; possible D gene TRBD1, 6 bases. Germline V CDR1 and CDR2: SGHRS, YFSETQ. V was clipped by 6 bases and J by 0 bases, with 9 bases between them. The CDR3 is 14 residues long. CDR3 sequence (DNA): TGCGCCAGCACCGAGGGGGCGAACACCGGGGAGCTGTTTTTT. This gives the protein CASTEGANTGELFF.

To note about this clone: Within the sample, other DNA sequences also encode this same CDR3. The rearrangement links TRBV9 to TRBJ1-1; maybe TRBD1 (6 bases). This CDR3 has 13 amino acids. V shed 0 bases and J shed 4 bases, with 7 bases lying between them. CDR1 is SGDLS and CDR2 is YYNGEE in the germline V gene. The DNA for the CDR3 is TGTGCCAGCAGCGTAGGGGGGCCCACTGAAGCTTTCTTT. It is translated as CASSVGGPTEAFF.

In this sample, this clone turned up a few times. The J gene is TRBJ1-4, the V gene TRBV6-5, with 7 bases fitting TRBD1. Trimming cost V 2 bases and J 3 bases; bases outside gene matches: 3. This CDR3 comprises 15 residues. Germline-derived CDR1 and CDR2 are MNHEY and SVGAGI. This CDR3 is CASSYLGQPNEKLFF. The CDR3 bases are TGTGCCAGCAGTTACCTGGGACAGCCTAATGAAAAACTGTTTTTT.

This clone was found once. This sequence joins TRBV7-8 and TRBJ2-1; 9 nucleotides match TRBD2. The V gene's germline CDR1 is SGHVS and CDR2 FQNEAQ. The CDR3 has 15 residues. V was pared by 5 bases and J by 8 bases, with 10 bases of the junction left unmatched. CDR3 amino acids: CASSLGLAVMHEQFF. CDR3 sequence (DNA): TGTGCCAGCAGCCTGGGACTAGCCGTGATGCATGAGCAGTTCTTC.

The chain employs TRBV19 and TRBJ2-1; no firm D call. There are 14 residues in the CDR3. Germline assignment: CDR1 LNHDA and CDR2 SQIVND (reference sequence). Deletions cut 5 bases from V and 6 bases from J, with 14 bases between. Written as DNA, the CDR3 is TGTGCCAGTAGTCTTGAGAACTTAATCAATGAGCAGTTCTTC. As protein: CASSLENLINEQFF.

V usage is TRBV21-1 and J usage is TRBJ2-7; the table names TRBD1, a call not compared with the DNA. TRBV21-1 is annotated as a pseudogene. The CDR3 is made up of 16 amino acids. The CDR3 region has the DNA TGTGCCAGCGGCAAGGGCCCGGGACAGGGAACCTACGAGCAGTACTTC. It codes for CASGKGPGQGTYEQYF.

The V call is TRBV2, the J call TRBJ2-1, with 15 bases identical to TRBD2. With 7 bases clipped from V and 2 bases from J, the junction kept 12 bases outside the gene matches. Germline V gene lookup returns CDR1 SNHLY and CDR2 FYNNEI. The CDR3 loop spans 19 amino acids. For the CDR3, the DNA is TGTGCCAGCACCCGCTATCTCGGGACTAGCGGGAGGACCTACAATGAGCAGTTCTTC. It is translated as CASTRYLGTSGRTYNEQFF.

This chain links TRBV19 with TRBJ2-7; D gene uncertain. The CDR3 spans 11 residues. Germline loops: CDR1 LNHDA, CDR2 SQIVND (reference sequence). The V and J ends lost 5 bases and 3 bases respectively, with 5 bases between them. CDR3 DNA sequence: TGTGCCAGTAGTTCCCGCTACGAGCAGTACTTC. Translating it yields CASSSRYEQYF.

The rearrangement uses TRBV5-6 and TRBJ1-2, with D perhaps TRBD1 (6 bases). The CDR3 consists of 14 residues. V lost 0 bases to trimming and J lost 4 bases, with 10 bases between them. CDR1 is SGHDT and CDR2 is YYEEEE in the germline V gene. For the CDR3, the DNA is TGTGCCAGCAGCTTGGACAGGGTAGCCTATGGCTACACCTTC. Protein sequence: CASSLDRVAYGYTF.